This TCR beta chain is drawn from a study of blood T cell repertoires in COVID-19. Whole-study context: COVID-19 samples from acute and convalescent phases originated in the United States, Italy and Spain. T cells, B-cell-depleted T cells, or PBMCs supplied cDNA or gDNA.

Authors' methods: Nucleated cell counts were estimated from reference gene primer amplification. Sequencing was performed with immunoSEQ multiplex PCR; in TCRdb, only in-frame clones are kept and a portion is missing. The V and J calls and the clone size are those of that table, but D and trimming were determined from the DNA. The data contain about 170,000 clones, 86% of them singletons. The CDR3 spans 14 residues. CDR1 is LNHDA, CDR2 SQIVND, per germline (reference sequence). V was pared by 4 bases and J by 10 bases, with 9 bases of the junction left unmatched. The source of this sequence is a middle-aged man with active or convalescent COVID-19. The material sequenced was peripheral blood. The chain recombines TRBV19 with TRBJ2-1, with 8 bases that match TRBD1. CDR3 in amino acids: CASSTLTTGGEQFF. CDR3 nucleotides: TGTGCCAGTAGTACCCTCACAACAGGGGGAGAGCAGTTCTTC. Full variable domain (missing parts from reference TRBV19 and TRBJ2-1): DGGITQSPKYLFRKEGQNVTLSCEQNLNHDAMYWYRQDPGQGLRLIYYSQIVNDFQKGDIAEGYSVSREKKESFPLTVTSAQKNPTAFYLCASSTLTTGGEQFFGPGTRLTVL.